This T cell receptor (beta chain) was captured by sequencing in a study of T cells in Graves' hyperthyroidism and ophthalmopathy. Study details: Peripheral blood was secured at the point of initial diagnosis, before any treatment.

The CDR3 is made up of 13 amino acids. V lost 5 bases, J lost 5 bases, and 9 bases lay in between. Amplified TCR beta CDR3 regions came from RNA transcripts. Primed by the HTBI set, a first-round RT-PCR was run on the TCR CDR3. One entry per CDR3 protein, called by TCRdb with MiXCR from the multiplex PCR reads. The sample has 550,000 to 600,000 distinct CDR3 sequences, over 15% seen once. Patients between 18 and 65 years old had hyperthyroidism, newly diagnosed and lasting under 2 months. The study based diagnoses on clinical symptoms, serum thyroxine and TRAb, thyroid ultrasound and orbital computed tomography. PBMCs were collected from a 10 ml volume of fresh peripheral blood.

This receptor was identified in a woman between 18 and 30 years old with Graves' hyperthyroidism. V and J are TRBV12-3 or TRBV12-4 and TRBJ2-2, with D tentatively TRBD1 (6 bases). Sequenced input: blood. CDR3 loop: CASSGTPTGELFF. The DNA for the CDR3 is TGTGCCAGCAGTGGGACACCGACCGGGGAGCTGTTTTTT.